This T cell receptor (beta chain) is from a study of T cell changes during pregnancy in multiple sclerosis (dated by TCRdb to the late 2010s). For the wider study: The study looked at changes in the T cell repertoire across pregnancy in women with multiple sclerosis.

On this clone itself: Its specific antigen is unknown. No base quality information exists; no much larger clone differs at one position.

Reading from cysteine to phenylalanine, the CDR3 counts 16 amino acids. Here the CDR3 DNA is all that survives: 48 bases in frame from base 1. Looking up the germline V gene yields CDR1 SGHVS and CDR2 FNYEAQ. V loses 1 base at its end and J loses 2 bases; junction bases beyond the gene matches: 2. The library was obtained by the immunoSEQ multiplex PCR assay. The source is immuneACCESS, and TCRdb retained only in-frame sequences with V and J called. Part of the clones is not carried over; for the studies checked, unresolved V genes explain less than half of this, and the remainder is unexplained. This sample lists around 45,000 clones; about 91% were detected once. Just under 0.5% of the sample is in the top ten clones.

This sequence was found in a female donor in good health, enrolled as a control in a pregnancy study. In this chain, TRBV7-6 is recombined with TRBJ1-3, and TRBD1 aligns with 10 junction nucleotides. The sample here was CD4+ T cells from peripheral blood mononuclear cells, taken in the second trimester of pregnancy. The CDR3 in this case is CASSLGTGGTGNTIYF. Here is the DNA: TGTGCCAGCAGCTTAGGGACAGGGGGAACTGGAAACACCATATATTTT.